This is a list of T cell receptor beta chains from one sample in a study of Ad26.COV2.S vaccination and SARS-CoV-2 variants. Using immunoSEQ multiplex PCR, the repertoire was profiled, and TCRdb retains in-frame clones only, with some absent. The sample contains 250,000 to 300,000 clones, 70% to 90% of which appear only once. The sample here was peripheral blood, taken in a trial of Ad26.COV2.S vaccine versus placebo. The receptors were sampled from a person aged 18 to 59 who received the Ad26.COV2.S COVID-19 vaccine or a placebo. The CDR3 runs from the conserved cysteine through the conserved F or W. D genes are given only for firm matches. The size of a clone is reported for some rows only, either as once, few or many, or as a class for expanded clones.

j_gene	d_gene	abundance	v_gene	CDR3aa	CDR3nt
TRBJ1-5	.	.	TRBV6-5	CASTWQASNQPQHF	TGTGCCAGCACCTGGCAGGCGAGCAATCAGCCCCAGCATTTT
TRBJ1-5	TRBD1	.	TRBV19	CATSRQGVVNQPQHF	TGTGCCACCTCTCGACAGGGGGTTGTTAATCAGCCCCAGCATTTT
TRBJ2-1	TRBD2	.	TRBV5-1	CASSLSISGANEQFF	TGCGCCAGCAGCTTGTCTATTAGCGGGGCCAATGAGCAGTTCTTC
TRBJ2-7	.	.	TRBV30	CAWSSGNYEQYF	TGTGCCTGGTCCAGCGGAAATTACGAGCAGTACTTC
TRBJ2-2	.	.	TRBV19	CASRRPLDANTGELFF	TGTGCCAGTAGGCGCCCCCTTGACGCGAACACCGGGGAGCTGTTTTTT
TRBJ2-5	TRBD1	.	TRBV5-4	CASSPKGPGQGGQETQYF	TGTGCCAGCAGTCCAAAGGGGCCGGGACAGGGGGGCCAAGAGACCCAGTACTTC
TRBJ1-1	.	.	TRBV27	CASSFRVVDTEAFF	TGTGCCAGCAGTTTCAGGGTAGTAGACACTGAAGCTTTCTTT
TRBJ2-3	TRBD1	.	TRBV6-1	CASSESRGHGTDTQYF	TGTGCCAGCAGTGAATCTAGGGGGCACGGCACAGATACGCAGTATTTT
TRBJ1-2	.	.	TRBV7-9	CASSSGDGYTF	TGTGCCAGCAGCTCAGGGGACGGCTACACCTTC
TRBJ2-7	TRBD2	.	TRBV9	CASSGTSGSSYEQYF	TGTGCCAGCAGCGGAACTAGCGGTAGCTCCTACGAGCAGTACTTC
TRBJ2-1	TRBD1	.	TRBV10-3	CAIRTGTESEQFF	TGTGCCATCAGGACCGGGACAGAGTCCGAGCAGTTCTTC
TRBJ2-2	.	.	TRBV11-2	CASSLGSWSPNTGELFF	TGTGCCAGCAGCCTGGGTTCTTGGTCTCCGAACACCGGGGAGCTGTTTTTT
TRBJ1-1	.	.	TRBV6-5	CASSYVEGYTEAFF	TGTGCCAGCAGTTACGTGGAGGGATACACTGAAGCTTTCTTT
TRBJ2-5	.	.	TRBV29-1	CSVESGAETQYF	TGCAGCGTTGAATCGGGGGCGGAGACCCAGTACTTC
TRBJ1-1	.	.	TRBV29-1	CSVADSYTEAFF	TGCAGCGTTGCCGACAGTTACACTGAAGCTTTCTTT
TRBJ1-2	TRBD1	.	TRBV5-1	CASSAGPGQEVGYTF	TGCGCCAGCAGCGCGGGCCCGGGACAGGAGGTTGGCTACACCTTC
TRBJ2-7	.	.	TRBV29-1	CSALTVAYEQYF	TGCAGCGCCCTAACAGTTGCCTACGAGCAGTACTTC
TRBJ2-7	TRBD2	.	TRBV30	CAWGSGRYEQYF	TGTGCCTGGGGTAGCGGGAGGTACGAGCAGTACTTC
TRBJ1-6	.	.	TRBV28	CASSTGNSPLHF	TGTGCCAGCAGTACGGGCAATTCACCCCTCCACTTT
TRBJ2-7	.	.	TRBV6-2/TRBV6-3	CASSYGRDESSYEQYF	TGTGCCAGCAGTTATGGGCGGGACGAGAGCTCCTACGAGCAGTACTTC
TRBJ2-2	TRBD1	.	TRBV19	CASSPQTGGATGELFF	TGTGCCAGTAGTCCCCAGACAGGGGGGGCCACCGGGGAGCTGTTTTTT
TRBJ2-5	.	.	TRBV7-9	CASSRLGQETQYF	TGTGCCAGCAGCCGACTGGGCCAAGAGACCCAGTACTTC
TRBJ1-1	.	.	TRBV2	CASSTYTDTEAFF	TGTGCCAGCAGTACCTACACTGACACTGAAGCTTTCTTT
TRBJ2-1	TRBD2	.	TRBV13	CASSYPGLERLEQFF	TGTGCCAGCAGCTATCCGGGACTAGAGAGGCTTGAGCAGTTCTTC
TRBJ1-1	TRBD1	.	TRBV6-6	CASRDRGHTEAFF	TGTGCCAGCAGAGACAGGGGGCACACTGAAGCTTTCTTT
TRBJ1-2	TRBD1	.	TRBV4-1	CASSQRGAGQGGGYTF	TGCGCCAGCAGCCAACGAGGGGCGGGACAGGGTGGAGGCTACACCTTC
TRBJ1-1	.	.	TRBV7-6	CASSPAKTGDTEAFF	TGTGCCAGCAGCCCTGCAAAAACAGGCGACACTGAAGCTTTCTTT
TRBJ1-5	.	.	TRBV12-5	CASGLGSGNQPQHF	TGTGCTAGTGGTTTGGGAAGTGGCAATCAGCCCCAGCATTTT
TRBJ2-3	.	.	TRBV27	CASSSNTQYF	TGTGCCAGCAGTTCCAATACGCAGTATTTT
TRBJ1-1	TRBD1	.	TRBV30	CAWNTGTANTEAFF	TGTGCCTGGAATACTGGGACAGCGAACACTGAAGCTTTCTTT
TRBJ1-1	TRBD1	.	TRBV30	CAWSTTGGEAFF	TGTGCCTGGAGTACGACAGGGGGTGAAGCTTTCTTT
TRBJ1-2	.	few	TRBV10-1	CASGAGSYGYTF	TGCGCCAGCGGCGCGGGGTCCTATGGCTACACCTTC
TRBJ1-1	.	.	TRBV5-8	CASSFSTEAFF	TGTGCCAGCAGCTTTAGCACTGAAGCTTTCTTT
TRBJ2-1	.	.	TRBV5-1	CASSLADSYNEQFF	TGCGCCAGCAGCTTGGCAGATTCCTACAATGAGCAGTTCTTC
TRBJ2-3	.	.	TRBV29-1	CSVGILVSDTQYF	TGCAGCGTCGGTATACTGGTTTCAGATACGCAGTATTTT
TRBJ2-5	TRBD2	.	TRBV4-2	CASSQFLRGARETQYF	TGTGCCAGCAGCCAATTTTTGCGGGGGGCGAGAGAGACCCAGTACTTC
TRBJ1-1	.	.	TRBV2	CASIDPPTLNTEAFF	TGTGCCAGCATCGACCCCCCGACTCTGAACACTGAAGCTTTCTTT
TRBJ1-2	.	.	TRBV30	CAWSSGQVGYGYTF	TGTGCCTGGAGCTCGGGCCAGGTTGGATATGGCTACACCTTC
TRBJ1-2	.	.	TRBV25-1	CASSEYNPFADSGYTF	TGTGCCAGCAGTGAATATAATCCCTTCGCAGACTCTGGCTACACCTTC
TRBJ2-7	.	.	TRBV3-1/TRBV3-2	CASSRRGDGGSYEQYF	TGTGCCAGCAGCCGCCGAGGGGACGGTGGCTCCTACGAGCAGTACTTC
TRBJ1-4	TRBD1	.	TRBV7-9	CASLGQGQGNEKLFF	TGTGCCAGTCTGGGACAGGGACAAGGAAATGAAAAACTGTTTTTT
TRBJ1-5	.	.	TRBV7-2	CASSLNLGSNQPQHF	TGTGCCAGCAGCTTAAATCTAGGGAGCAATCAGCCCCAGCATTTT
TRBJ1-6	TRBD1	once	TRBV5-1	CASSSGTGSSPLHF	TGCGCCAGCAGCTCTGGGACAGGGTCTTCACCCCTCCACTTT
TRBJ1-5	.	.	TRBV9	CASSVGGAYQPQHF	TGTGCCAGCAGCGTAGGTGGGGCTTATCAGCCCCAGCATTTT
TRBJ2-7	.	.	TRBV6-5	CATCHRESSYEQYF	TGTGCCACCTGTCACCGGGAGAGCTCCTACGAGCAGTACTTC
TRBJ2-1	.	.	TRBV7-9	CASSSTATYNEQFF	TGTGCCAGCAGCTCAACTGCTACCTACAATGAGCAGTTCTTC
TRBJ2-1	TRBD2	.	TRBV7-2	CASSLVWVSGSSHNEQFF	TGTGCCAGCAGCTTAGTGTGGGTTAGCGGGAGTTCCCACAATGAGCAGTTCTTC
TRBJ2-7	TRBD2	.	TRBV9	CASSENLAGGRQYF	TGTGCCAGCAGCGAAAACCTAGCGGGGGGGCGGCAGTACTTC
TRBJ1-4	TRBD1	.	TRBV19	CASSGTGGEKLFF	TGTGCCAGTAGTGGGACAGGGGGTGAAAAACTGTTTTTT
TRBJ2-1	.	.	TRBV18	CASSPPRDQIEQFF	TGTGCCAGCTCACCACCGCGGGACCAAATTGAGCAGTTCTTC
TRBJ2-3	TRBD2	.	TRBV5-1	CASSLGLAPTDTQYF	TGCGCCAGCAGCTTGGGACTAGCACCCACAGATACGCAGTATTTT
TRBJ2-3	TRBD2	.	TRBV11-2	CASSLDLGASGYTQYF	TGTGCCAGCAGCTTAGATCTAGGGGCTAGCGGGTATACGCAGTATTTT